This entry is about one T cell receptor (beta chain). Its antigen is undetermined. Trimming left V 3 bases short and J 0 bases short, with 9 bases between. The CDR3 loop spans 15 amino acids. CDR1 is LNHDA, CDR2 SQIVND, per germline (reference sequence). Assay used: immunoSEQ multiplex PCR; TCRdb lists only in-frame clones, some missing. The top ten clones hold around 10% of a sample with roughly 140,000 clones, around 94% of them seen once. This entry is derived from a study of T cell responses to AZD1222 COVID-19 vaccine. Findings and caveats of the study: Among the donors, most were white British and more were female, and clonal diversity was possibly underestimated.

Material: peripheral blood, obtained 28 days after the second AZD1222 dose. The chain recombines TRBV19 with TRBJ1-5; D call uncertain. The sequence was obtained from an adult who received the AZD1222 COVID-19 vaccine. The CDR3 nucleotides are TGTGCCAGTAGTATGGGCAGATATAGCAATCAGCCCCAGCATTTT. It encodes CASSMGRYSNQPQHF. Supplemented by reference TRBV19 and TRBJ1-5, the full variable domain reads DGGITQSPKYLFRKEGQNVTLSCEQNLNHDAMYWYRQDPGQGLRLIYYSQIVNDFQKGDIAEGYSVSREKKESFPLTVTSAQKNPTAFYLCASSMGRYSNQPQHFGDGTRLSIL.